One and the same sample provided the 14 T cell receptor beta chains below, sequenced in a study of neoadjuvant nivolumab and ipilimumab in lung cancer. The method was immunoSEQ multiplex PCR; TCRdb's version includes in-frame clones alone and lacks a portion of them. Of 25,000 to 30,000 clones listed, around 76% are singletons. Here the sequenced sample was tumor tissue, taken after neoadjuvant nivolumab, alone or with ipilimumab, at or shortly before surgery. The receptor set was obtained from an adult with non-small cell lung cancer.

With respect to this clone: Other DNA sequences in this specimen translate into the identical CDR3. The chain joins TRBV5-1 to TRBJ1-2, with 9 positions matching TRBD1. The CDR3 runs to 13 residues. Per the germline V gene, CDR1 is SGHRS and CDR2 is YFSETQ. The trim removed 0 bases at V and 8 bases at J, leaving 2 bases unmatched. The CDR3 coding sequence is TGCGCCAGCAGCTTGGGACAGGGGGAAGGCTACACCTTC. Amino acid sequence: CASSLGQGEGYTF.

DNA of the CDR3: TGCGCCAGCAGCTTGGAACACCGGTACGAGCAGTACTTC. As protein: CASSLEHRYEQYF. This chain links TRBV5-1 with TRBJ2-7; D unresolved. V was clipped by 0 bases and J by 4 bases, with 8 bases between them. The CDR3 spans 13 residues. Germline assignment: CDR1 SGHRS and CDR2 YFSETQ.

The rearrangement uses TRBV27 and TRBJ2-4; D ambiguous. The length of the CDR3 is 13 residues. CDR1 and CDR2 (germline): MNHEY, SMNVEV (reference sequence). The ends were cut back, 5 bases at V and 0 bases at J, with 5 bases in the middle. CDR3 protein: CASSPPAKNIQYF. CDR3 coding DNA: TGTGCCAGCAGTCCCCCAGCCAAAAACATTCAGTACTTC.

This chain connects TRBV11-1 to TRBJ2-1; 9 bases map to TRBD1. The trim removed 5 bases at V and 1 base at J, leaving 3 bases unmatched. From germline, CDR1 is SGHAT and CDR2 FQDESV (reference sequence). The CDR3 runs to 15 residues. CDR3 in DNA: TGTGCCAGCAGCAAAGACAGGGGGTCCTACAATGAGCAGTTCTTC. It yields the protein CASSKDRGSYNEQFF.

The V call is TRBV30, the J call TRBJ2-7; TRBD1 matches 8 bases. The V and J ends lost 6 bases and 4 bases, in that order; junction bases with no gene match: 14. The CDR3 is 15 amino acids. Per germline, CDR1 GTSNPN and CDR2 SVGIG (reference sequence). The CDR3 spells CACRRQGSGGYEQYF. The CDR3 nucleotides are TGTGCCTGCCGTCGACAGGGGAGCGGAGGGTACGAGCAGTACTTC.

This rearrangement joins TRBV6-1 to TRBJ2-7; TRBD1 matches at 9 bases. Trimming removed 6 bases from V and 9 bases from J; junction bases left unmatched: 12. Germline V gives CDR1 MNHNS, CDR2 SASEGT. The CDR3 extends over 14 amino acids. Here the CDR3 reads CASSRGTGPVGQYF. CDR3 DNA: TGTGCCAGCAGCCGCGGGACAGGGCCGGTAGGGCAGTACTTC.

CDR3: CASGGTGGVELFF. As DNA, the CDR3 is TGTGCTAGTGGAGGGACAGGGGGCGTAGAGCTGTTTTTT. The chain combines TRBV12-5 with TRBJ2-2, with 12 bases that match TRBD1. The trim removed 6 bases at V and 11 bases at J, leaving 4 bases unmatched. The length of the CDR3 is 13 residues. Per germline, CDR1 LGHNT and CDR2 FRNRAP.

The V gene is TRBV5-6, the J gene TRBJ1-1; possible D gene TRBD1, 5 bases. This CDR3 comprises 13 residues. Germline-derived CDR1 and CDR2 are SGHDT and YYEEEE. V lost 2 bases to trimming and J lost 6 bases, with 11 bases between them. Written as DNA, the CDR3 is TGTGCCAGCAGCTTCCAGGGTGAGGCTGAAGCTTTCTTT. Translation gives CASSFQGEAEAFF.

The V call is TRBV15, the J call TRBJ1-6; D gene unclear. This CDR3 is 18 amino acids long. CDR1 LNHNV and CDR2 YYDKDF come from the germline V gene (reference sequence). The V gene lost 0 bases and the J gene lost 2 bases, with 14 bases spanning the gap. The CDR3 DNA sequence: TGTGCCACCAGCAGAGATAAGTCTTTGGAGACCTATAATTCACCCCTCCACTTT. Its translation is CATSRDKSLETYNSPLHF.

V gene TRBV2 combines with J gene TRBJ1-1, with 8 bases identical to TRBD1. This CDR3 is 13 amino acids long. Losses at the gene ends were 9 bases for V and 5 bases for J; bases not matched to a gene: 8. The germline CDR1 and CDR2 sequences are SNHLY and FYNNEI. The CDR3 DNA reads TGTGCCAGGGCGACAGGGGAGGGAACTGAAGCTTTCTTT. Its translation: CARATGEGTEAFF.

The V gene is TRBV5-1, the J gene TRBJ1-1; D unclear. The CDR3 totals 14 residues. V was shortened by 7 bases and J by 7 bases, with 20 bases between the two germline ends. Germline-derived CDR1 and CDR2 are SGHRS and YFSETQ. The chain's CDR3 is CASAVSLGTGEAFF. The CDR3 DNA reads TGCGCCAGCGCTGTGTCCCTTGGTACTGGTGAAGCTTTCTTT.

The rearrangement uses TRBV11-3 and TRBJ1-5, with 9 bases aligning to TRBD1. Germline V gives CDR1 SGHNT, CDR2 YENEEA. V shed 5 bases and J 7 bases; nucleotides not matched to a gene: 15. This CDR3 comprises 17 residues. The CDR3 loop reads CASSPLRDRDLEQPQHF. DNA of the CDR3: TGTGCCAGCAGCCCTCTCCGGGACAGGGACTTGGAGCAGCCCCAGCATTTT.

This clone was seen just once. The chain joins TRBV13 to TRBJ2-1; TRBD2 aligns across 8 bases. The ends lost 3 bases at V and 5 bases at J; junction bases unmatched: 9. The CDR3 loop spans 16 amino acids. The germline CDR1 and CDR2 sequences are PRHDT and FYEKMQ (reference sequence). CDR3 sequence reads: CASSFGSGARNNEQFF. CDR3 nucleotide sequence: TGTGCCAGCAGCTTCGGTAGCGGGGCCCGAAACAATGAGCAGTTCTTC.

The chain combines TRBV4-2 with TRBJ2-7; D is possibly TRBD1 or TRBD2 (5 bases each). In germline, CDR1 is LGHNA, CDR2 YNFKEQ. The CDR3 is 14 residues long. Trimming cost V 4 bases and J 0 bases, with 10 bases left between them. This CDR3 reads CASSPGTHSYEQYF. CDR3 in DNA: TGTGCCAGCAGCCCAGGGACCCACTCCTACGAGCAGTACTTC.